This TCR beta chain was recovered during a study of T cell clusters in autoimmune cytopenias. About the research overall: The median distinct TRB clonotype count was about 2,400 per sample, from a median about 54,000 reads.

One tube held mixed TRB-A and TRB-B primer pools for touch-down PCR. From its re-call of the multiplex PCR reads, TCRdb lists each CDR3 protein once, without DNA. The sample table sets out around 8,000 distinct CDR3 sequences. CDR1 is SQVTM, CDR2 ANQGSEA, per germline. The CDR3 extends over 12 amino acids. Each sample's input was approximately 0.25 ug genomic DNA, roughly 38,000 genome equivalents. This clonotype is classed as medium-sized by frequency. The clonotype originates from a human donor with an autoimmune cytopenia or autoimmune hepatitis (not recorded which). Material: peripheral blood. The chain couples TRBV29-1 to TRBJ2-7; TCRdb proposes TRBD2, but this gene call is untestable without DNA. The CDR3 sequence is CSVVRDSYEQYF.